The text below deals with one T cell receptor (beta chain). Antigen: not known. The record originates from a study of T cell repertoires in cytomegalovirus infection. Study as a whole: From public TCR beta signatures came an indication of both CMV infection and matching HLA type. Broader study findings: CMV carriers with the relevant HLA were identified by cumulative public TCR beta family frequency. HLA-C-restricted CMV clonotypes gave the most frequent clonotype in two of eight donors.

Each CDR3 protein gets one entry after TCRdb re-called the reads with MiXCR. The profile covers about 320,000 distinct CDR3 sequences, with around 9.5% appearing a single time and about 4.5% taken by the ten largest. CDR1 and CDR2 (germline): MNHNY, SVGAGI (reference sequence). The CDR3 totals 13 residues. The V end lost 3 bases, the J end lost 8 bases, and 10 bases lay between the germline ends. The V gene is TRBV6-6, the J gene TRBJ1-4; D is unclear. What was sequenced was PBMCs. This receptor was identified in a human donor in good health (CMV status not recorded). Some clones in this sample may be carry-over from other donors' samples. CDR3 protein: CASSYYGTEKLFF. In DNA, the CDR3 is TGTGCCAGCAGTTATTACGGAACCGAAAAACTGTTTTTT.